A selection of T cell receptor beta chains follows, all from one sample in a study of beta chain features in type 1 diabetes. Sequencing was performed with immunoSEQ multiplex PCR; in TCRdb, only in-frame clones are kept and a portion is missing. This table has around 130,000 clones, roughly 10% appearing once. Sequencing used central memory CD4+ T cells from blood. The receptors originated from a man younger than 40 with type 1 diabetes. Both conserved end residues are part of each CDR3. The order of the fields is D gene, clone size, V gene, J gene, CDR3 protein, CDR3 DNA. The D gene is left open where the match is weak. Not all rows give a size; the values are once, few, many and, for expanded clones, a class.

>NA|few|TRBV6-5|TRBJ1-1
CASSMNTEAFF
TGTGCCAGCAGCATGAACACTGAAGCTTTCTTT
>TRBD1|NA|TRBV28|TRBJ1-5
CASSQDRGGGQPQHF
TGTGCCAGCAGTCAAGACAGGGGAGGAGGGCAGCCCCAGCATTTT
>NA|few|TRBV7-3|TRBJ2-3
CASSPGLGGDTQYF
TGTGCCAGCAGCCCGGGGTTAGGTGGAGATACGCAGTATTTT
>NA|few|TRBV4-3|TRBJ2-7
CASSQDWGDLYEQYF
TGCGCCAGCAGCCAAGACTGGGGGGACCTTTACGAGCAGTACTTC
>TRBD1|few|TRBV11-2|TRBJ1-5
CASSLDWTGGLQHF
TGTGCCAGCAGCTTAGATTGGACAGGGGGCCTCCAGCATTTT
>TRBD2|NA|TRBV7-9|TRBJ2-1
CASSPGGTNRNEQFF
TGTGCCAGCAGCCCCGGCGGGACTAACCGCAATGAGCAGTTCTTC
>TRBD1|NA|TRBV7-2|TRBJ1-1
CASSPRQGDGNTEAFF
TGTGCCAGCAGCCCTAGACAGGGGGACGGAAACACTGAAGCTTTCTTT
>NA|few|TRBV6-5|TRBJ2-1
CASQRTIRNEQFF
TGTGCCAGCCAAAGGACAATACGGAATGAGCAGTTCTTC
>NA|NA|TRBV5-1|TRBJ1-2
CASREGTGDGYTF
TGCGCCAGCAGGGAGGGGACCGGAGATGGCTACACCTTC
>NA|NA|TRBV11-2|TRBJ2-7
CASSEQGYEQYF
TGTGCCAGCAGCGAACAGGGCTACGAGCAGTACTTC
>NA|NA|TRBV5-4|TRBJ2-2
CASSQDSQANTGELFF
TGCGCCAGCAGCCAAGATTCCCAGGCCAACACCGGGGAGCTGTTTTTT
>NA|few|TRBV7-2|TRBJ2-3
CASSSPPDTQYF
TGTGCCAGCAGCTCTCCCCCAGATACGCAGTATTTT
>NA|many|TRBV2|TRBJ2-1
CASSETGSSYNEQFF
TGTGCCAGCAGTGAAACGGGGAGCTCCTACAATGAGCAGTTCTTC
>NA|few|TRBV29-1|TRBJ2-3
CSVVPQTDTQYF
TGCAGCGTTGTACCCCAGACAGATACGCAGTATTTT
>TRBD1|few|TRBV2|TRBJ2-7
CASSPRDRVVGEQYF
TGTGCCAGCAGTCCACGGGACAGGGTTGTCGGCGAGCAGTACTTC
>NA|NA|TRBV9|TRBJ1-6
CASSAGGAYNSPLHF
TGTGCCAGCAGCGCCGGAGGGGCCTATAATTCACCCCTCCACTTT
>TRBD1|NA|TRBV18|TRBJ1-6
CASSPGQGNSPLHF
TGTGCCAGCTCACCCGGACAGGGGAATTCACCCCTCCACTTT
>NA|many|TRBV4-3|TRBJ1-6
CASSQFRVQHNSPLHF
TGCGCCAGCAGCCAATTTAGAGTACAGCATAATTCACCCCTCCACTTT
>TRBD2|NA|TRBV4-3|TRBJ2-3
CASSQGTSGVLDTQYF
TGCGCCAGCAGCCAAGGGACTAGCGGAGTCTTAGATACGCAGTATTTT
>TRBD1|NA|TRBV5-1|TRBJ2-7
CASKPGQGVNEQYF
TGCGCCAGCAAACCGGGACAGGGTGTAAACGAGCAGTACTTC
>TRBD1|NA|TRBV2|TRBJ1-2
CASTGTGYGYTF
TGTGCCAGCACCGGGACAGGGTATGGCTACACCTTC
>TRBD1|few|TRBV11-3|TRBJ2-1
CASSGLTGFNEQFF
TGTGCCAGCAGCGGACTGACAGGGTTCAATGAGCAGTTCTTC
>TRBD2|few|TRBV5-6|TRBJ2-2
CASSFHVAGDVGGELFF
TGTGCCAGCAGCTTCCACGTAGCGGGGGACGTGGGCGGGGAGCTGTTTTTT
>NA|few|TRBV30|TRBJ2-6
CACLGHPGSGANVLTF
TGTGCCTGTCTGGGACATCCCGGCTCTGGGGCCAACGTCCTGACTTTC
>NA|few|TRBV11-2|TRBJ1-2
CASSTQQGRGYTF
TGTGCCAGCAGCACACAACAGGGCCGTGGCTACACCTTC
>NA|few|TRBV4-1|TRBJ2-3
CASSLAADTQYF
TGCGCCAGCAGCTTAGCGGCAGATACGCAGTATTTT
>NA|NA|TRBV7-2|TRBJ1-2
CASSFPQAGPYGYTF
TGTGCCAGCAGCTTCCCCCAGGCAGGGCCCTATGGCTACACCTTC
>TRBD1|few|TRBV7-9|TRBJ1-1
CASSVGQGNTEAFF
TGTGCCAGCAGCGTGGGACAGGGGAACACTGAAGCTTTCTTT
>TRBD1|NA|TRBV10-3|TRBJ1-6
CAIGSGQGAGSPLHF
TGTGCCATCGGAAGCGGACAGGGGGCAGGGTCACCCCTCCACTTT
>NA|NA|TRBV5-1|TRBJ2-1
CASSLDYEQFF
TGCGCCAGCAGCTTGGACTATGAGCAGTTCTTC
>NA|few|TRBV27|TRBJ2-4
CASSLSAVAKNIQYF
TGTGCCAGCAGTTTATCGGCCGTAGCCAAAAACATTCAGTACTTC
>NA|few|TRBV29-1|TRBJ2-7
CSAEGGVYF
TGCAGCGCCGAGGGTGGGGTGTACTTC
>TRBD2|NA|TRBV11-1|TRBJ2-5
CASSLRLLARETQYF
TGTGCCAGCAGCTTAAGACTACTAGCGAGGGAGACCCAGTACTTC
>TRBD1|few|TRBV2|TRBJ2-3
CAGRGQLTPYSTDTQYF
TGTGCCGGAAGGGGACAGCTGACCCCGTATAGCACAGATACGCAGTATTTT
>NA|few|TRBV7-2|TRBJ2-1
CASSLMGGEQFF
TGTGCCAGCAGCCTAATGGGGGGTGAGCAGTTCTTC
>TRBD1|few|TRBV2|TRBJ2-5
CASSEVQGGETQYF
TGTGCCAGCAGTGAAGTACAGGGGGGAGAGACCCAGTACTTC
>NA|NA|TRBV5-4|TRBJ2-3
CASSRNTHGASTDTQYF
TGTGCCAGCAGCCGGAACACCCACGGAGCGAGCACAGATACGCAGTATTTT
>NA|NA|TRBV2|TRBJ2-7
CASSEAKVGGSWEQYF
TGTGCCAGCAGTGAAGCGAAGGTCGGGGGAAGTTGGGAGCAGTACTTC
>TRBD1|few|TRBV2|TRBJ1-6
CASRWTGLTSPLHF
TGTGCCAGCAGGTGGACAGGGTTAACTTCACCCCTCCACTTT
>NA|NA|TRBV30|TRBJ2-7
CAWSAGQRTYEQYF
TGTGCCTGGAGTGCTGGACAGAGAACCTACGAGCAGTACTTC
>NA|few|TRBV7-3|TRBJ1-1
CASSVTENTEAFF
TGTGCCAGCAGCGTGACAGAGAACACTGAAGCTTTCTTT
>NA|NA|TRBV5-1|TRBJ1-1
CASSLAGEGAFF
TGCGCCAGCAGCTTGGCAGGGGAGGGAGCTTTCTTT
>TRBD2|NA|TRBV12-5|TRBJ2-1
CASGLLSTGTSNNEQFF
TGTGCTAGTGGTTTGCTCTCGACCGGGACTAGCAATAATGAGCAGTTCTTC
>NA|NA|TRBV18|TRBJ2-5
CASSPGQPSMKETQYF
TGTGCCAGCTCACCGGGGCAGCCGAGTATGAAAGAGACCCAGTACTTC
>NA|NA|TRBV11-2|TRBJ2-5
CASVRTGFQETQYF
TGTGCCAGCGTACGGACGGGATTCCAAGAGACCCAGTACTTC
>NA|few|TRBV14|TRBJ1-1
CASSQAWAAEAFF
TGTGCCAGCAGCCAAGCCTGGGCAGCTGAAGCTTTCTTT
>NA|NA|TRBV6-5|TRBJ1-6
CASSYSPTGYNSPLHF
TGTGCCAGCAGTTACTCCCCAACGGGGTATAATTCACCCCTCCACTTT
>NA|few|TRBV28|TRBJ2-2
CASRSPTDTGELFF
TGTGCCAGCCGGAGTCCTACGGACACCGGGGAGCTGTTTTTT
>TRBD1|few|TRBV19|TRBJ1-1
CASLPAGQGAEAFF
TGTGCCAGTCTCCCCGCCGGTCAGGGGGCTGAAGCTTTCTTT